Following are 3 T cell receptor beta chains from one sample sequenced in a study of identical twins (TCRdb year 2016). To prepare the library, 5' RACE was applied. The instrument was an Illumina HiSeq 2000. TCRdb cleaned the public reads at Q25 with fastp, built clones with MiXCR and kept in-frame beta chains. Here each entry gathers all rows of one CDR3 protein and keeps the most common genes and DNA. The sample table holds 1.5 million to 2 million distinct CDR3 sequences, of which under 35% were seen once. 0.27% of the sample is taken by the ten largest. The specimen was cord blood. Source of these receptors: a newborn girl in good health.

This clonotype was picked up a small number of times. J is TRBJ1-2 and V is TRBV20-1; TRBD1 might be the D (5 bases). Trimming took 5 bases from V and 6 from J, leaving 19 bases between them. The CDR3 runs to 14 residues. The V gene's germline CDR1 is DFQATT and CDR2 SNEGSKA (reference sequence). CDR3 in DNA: TGCAGTGCTCGACAAGTGGCAGGGTACGATGGCTACACCTTC. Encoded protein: CSARQVAGYDGYTF.

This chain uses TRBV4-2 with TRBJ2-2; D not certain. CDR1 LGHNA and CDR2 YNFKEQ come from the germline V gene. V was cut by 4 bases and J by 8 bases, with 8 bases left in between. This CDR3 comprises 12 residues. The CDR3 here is CASSLVWGELFF. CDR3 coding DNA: TGTGCCAGCAGCCTCGTCTGGGGGGAGCTGTTTTTT.

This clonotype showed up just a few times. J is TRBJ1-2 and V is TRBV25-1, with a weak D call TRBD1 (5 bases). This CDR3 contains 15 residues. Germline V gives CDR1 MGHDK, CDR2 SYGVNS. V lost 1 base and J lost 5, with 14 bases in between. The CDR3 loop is CASSESVGGGYGYTF. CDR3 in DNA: TGTGCCAGCAGTGAATCGGTTGGGGGAGGTTATGGCTACACCTTC.